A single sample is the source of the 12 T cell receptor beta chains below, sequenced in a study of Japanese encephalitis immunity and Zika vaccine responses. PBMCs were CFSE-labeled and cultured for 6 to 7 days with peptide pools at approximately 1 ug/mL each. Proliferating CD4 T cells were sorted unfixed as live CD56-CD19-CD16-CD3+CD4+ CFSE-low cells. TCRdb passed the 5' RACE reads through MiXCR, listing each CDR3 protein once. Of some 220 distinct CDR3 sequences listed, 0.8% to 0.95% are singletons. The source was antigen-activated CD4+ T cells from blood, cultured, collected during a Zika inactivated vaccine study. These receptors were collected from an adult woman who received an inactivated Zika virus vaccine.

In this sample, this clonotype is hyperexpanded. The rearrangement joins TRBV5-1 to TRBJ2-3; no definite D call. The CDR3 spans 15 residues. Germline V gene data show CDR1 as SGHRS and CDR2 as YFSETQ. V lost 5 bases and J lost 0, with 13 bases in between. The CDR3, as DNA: TGCGCCAGCAGTAGGGCAGTCACTAGCACAGATACGCAGTATTTT. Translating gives CASSRAVTSTDTQYF.

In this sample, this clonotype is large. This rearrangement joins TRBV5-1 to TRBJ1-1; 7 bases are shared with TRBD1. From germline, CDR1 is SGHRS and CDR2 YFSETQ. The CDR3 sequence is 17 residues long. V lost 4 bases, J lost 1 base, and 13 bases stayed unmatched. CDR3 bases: TGCGCCAGCAGCATAGGGGGCGGGGGACTTCAGAACACTGAAGCTTTCTTT. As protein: CASSIGGGGLQNTEAFF. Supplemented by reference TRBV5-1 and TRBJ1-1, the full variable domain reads KAGVTQTPRYLIKTRGQQVTLSCSPISGHRSVSWYQQTPGQGLQFLFEYFSETQRNKGNFPGRFSGRQFSNSRSEMNVSTLELGDSALYLCASSIGGGGLQNTEAFFGQGTRLTVV.

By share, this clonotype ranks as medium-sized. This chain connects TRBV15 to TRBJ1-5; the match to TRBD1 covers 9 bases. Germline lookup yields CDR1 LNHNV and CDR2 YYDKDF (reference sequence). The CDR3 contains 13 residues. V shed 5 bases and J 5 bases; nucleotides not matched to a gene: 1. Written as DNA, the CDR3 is TGTGCCACCAGCCGGACAGGGGATCAGCCCCAGCATTTT. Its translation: CATSRTGDQPQHF.

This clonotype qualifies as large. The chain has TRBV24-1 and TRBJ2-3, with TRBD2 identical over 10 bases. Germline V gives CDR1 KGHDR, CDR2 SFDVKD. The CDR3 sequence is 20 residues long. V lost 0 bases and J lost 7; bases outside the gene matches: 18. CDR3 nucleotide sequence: TGTGCCACCAGTGATTTGCCTGGCAGAGGGCTAGCGGGGGATGCTTATACGCAGTATTTT. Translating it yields CATSDLPGRGLAGDAYTQYF.

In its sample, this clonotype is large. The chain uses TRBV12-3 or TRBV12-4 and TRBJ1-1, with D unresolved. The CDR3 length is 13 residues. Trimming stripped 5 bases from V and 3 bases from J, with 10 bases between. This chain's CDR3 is CASSRRWDTEAFF. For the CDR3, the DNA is TGTGCCAGCAGTCGCCGTTGGGACACTGAAGCTTTCTTT.

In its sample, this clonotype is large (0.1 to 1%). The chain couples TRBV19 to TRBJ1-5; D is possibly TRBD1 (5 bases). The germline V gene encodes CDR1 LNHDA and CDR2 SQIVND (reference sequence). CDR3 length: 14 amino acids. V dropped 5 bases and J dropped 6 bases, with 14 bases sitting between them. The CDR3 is CASSPGTSIQPQHF. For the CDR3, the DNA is TGTGCCAGTAGTCCCGGGACCTCTATTCAGCCCCAGCATTTT. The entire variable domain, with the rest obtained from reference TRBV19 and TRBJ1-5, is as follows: DGGITQSPKYLFRKEGQNVTLSCEQNLNHDAMYWYRQDPGQGLRLIYYSQIVNDFQKGDIAEGYSVSREKKESFPLTVTSAQKNPTAFYLCASSPGTSIQPQHFGDGTRLSIL.

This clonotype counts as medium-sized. Here the CDR3 DNA reads TGTGCCAGCACCGAGGCCTTCTCTGGAAACACCATATATTTT. This codes for CASTEAFSGNTIYF. V usage is TRBV6-1 and J usage is TRBJ1-3; D not resolved. Trimming cost V 7 bases and J 0 bases, with 10 bases left between them. CDR1 MNHNS and CDR2 SASEGT come from the germline V gene. CDR3 size: 14 residues.

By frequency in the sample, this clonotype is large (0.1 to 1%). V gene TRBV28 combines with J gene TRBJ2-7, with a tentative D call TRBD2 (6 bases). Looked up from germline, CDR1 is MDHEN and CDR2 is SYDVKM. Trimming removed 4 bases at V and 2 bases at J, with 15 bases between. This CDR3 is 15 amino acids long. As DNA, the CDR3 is TGTGCCAGCAGTTCACGGGGACTGAAAGCCTACGAGCAGTACTTC. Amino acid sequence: CASSSRGLKAYEQYF.

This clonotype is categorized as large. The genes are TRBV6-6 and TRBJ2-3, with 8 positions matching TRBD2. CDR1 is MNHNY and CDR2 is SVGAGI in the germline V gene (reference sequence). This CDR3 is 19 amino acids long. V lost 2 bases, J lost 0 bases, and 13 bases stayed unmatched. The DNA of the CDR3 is TGTGCCAGCAGTTACGTCGGAGGTAGCGGGATGTGGAGCACAGATACGCAGTATTTT. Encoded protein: CASSYVGGSGMWSTDTQYF.

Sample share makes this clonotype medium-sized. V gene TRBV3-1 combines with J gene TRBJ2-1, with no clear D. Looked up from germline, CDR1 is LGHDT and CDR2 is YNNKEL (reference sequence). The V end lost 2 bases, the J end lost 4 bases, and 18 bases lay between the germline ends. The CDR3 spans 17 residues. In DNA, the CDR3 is TGTGCCAGCAGCCAACTACCCCTGTGGCTTCAGTACAATGAGCAGTTCTTC. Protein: CASSQLPLWLQYNEQFF.

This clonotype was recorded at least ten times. The CDR3 is CASSPDLLKSPLHF. CDR3 in DNA: TGTGCCAGCAGCCCGGATCTCCTAAAATCACCCCTCCACTTT. V is TRBV28 and J is TRBJ1-6; no clear D gene. CDR3 length equals 14 residues. V lost 6 bases, J lost 10 bases, and 16 bases lay in between. CDR1 and CDR2 from the germline V gene are MDHEN and SYDVKM.

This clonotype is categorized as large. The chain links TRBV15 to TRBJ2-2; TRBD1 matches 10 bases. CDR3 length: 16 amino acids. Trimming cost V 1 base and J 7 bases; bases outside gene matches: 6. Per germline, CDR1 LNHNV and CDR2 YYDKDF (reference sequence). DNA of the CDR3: TGTGCCACCAGCAGAGGGGGGACAGGGGCGATCGGGGAGCTGTTTTTT. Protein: CATSRGGTGAIGELFF.